Each of the 10 T cell receptor beta chains below was sequenced from the same sample in a study of T cell responses to AZD1222 COVID-19 vaccine. Repertoires were generated with immunoSEQ multiplex PCR, while TCRdb's copy carries only in-frame clones and drops some. The sample includes more than 60,000 clones, roughly 84% of them seen just once. Sequencing was performed on peripheral blood, taken on day 0 of AZD1222 vaccination. These receptors were collected from an adult in good health.

This rearrangement joins TRBV5-8 to TRBJ1-1; D is perhaps TRBD1 (6 bases). Per the germline V gene, CDR1 is SGHTS and CDR2 is YDEGEE. The V gene lost 4 bases and the J gene lost 7 bases, with 17 bases spanning the gap. This CDR3 is 14 amino acids long. CDR3 bases: TGTGCCAGCAGCCTGTCGAGGGGGACCATTGAAGCTTTCTTT. It yields the protein CASSLSRGTIEAFF.

There are a few counts of this clone. The rearrangement links TRBV4-1 to TRBJ1-4; D may be TRBD1 (5 bases). The CDR3 contains 15 residues. The germline V gene encodes CDR1 MGHRA and CDR2 YSYEKL. V was shortened by 1 base and J by 8 bases, with 14 bases between the two germline ends. CDR3 in amino acids: CASSQVGPGREKLFF. DNA of the CDR3: TGCGCCAGCAGCCAAGTTGGGCCAGGGAGGGAAAAACTGTTTTTT.

The V and J genes are TRBV18 and TRBJ1-5; no definite D call. With 3 bases removed from V and 2 bases from J, the gap between germline ends came to 5 bases. Germline loops: CDR1 KGHSH, CDR2 LQKENI. CDR3 length equals 13 residues. The CDR3 loop reads CASSPGRNQPQHF. The CDR3 region has the DNA TGTGCCAGCTCACCTGGTCGCAATCAGCCCCAGCATTTT.

V and J are TRBV18 and TRBJ2-1; 11 nucleotides agree with TRBD2. The V and J ends lost 2 bases and 8 bases, in that order; junction bases with no gene match: 5. The CDR3 loop spans 15 amino acids. Germline V gives CDR1 KGHSH, CDR2 LQKENI. The CDR3 here is CASSPTSGSFHEQFF. CDR3 bases: TGTGCCAGCTCACCAACTAGCGGGAGCTTCCATGAGCAGTTCTTC.

The V gene is TRBV5-5, the J gene TRBJ2-3, with 8 bases lining up with TRBD2. The germline CDR1 and CDR2 sequences are SGHKS and YYEKEE (reference sequence). The J segment lost 6 bases and the V segment lost 0 bases, leaving 3 bases of the junction unmatched. This CDR3 has 14 amino acids. CDR3 sequence (DNA): TGTGCCAGCAGCTTGGGTAGCGGGAAGGATACGCAGTATTTT. Its protein is CASSLGSGKDTQYF.

This clone was seen at least ten times. The J gene is TRBJ1-2, the V gene TRBV2; D is ambiguous. Germline V CDR1 and CDR2: SNHLY, FYNNEI. Trimming left V 2 bases short and J 8 bases short, with 12 bases between. There are 13 residues in the CDR3. CDR3 in DNA: TGTGCCAGCAGTGAAACCTCCCAGAGAGGCTACACCTTC. Protein sequence: CASSETSQRGYTF.

The V call is TRBV10-3, the J call TRBJ1-5; possibly TRBD1 for D (5 bases). Germline V lookup: CDR1 ENHRY, CDR2 SYGVKD. Trimming stripped 0 bases from V and 5 bases from J, with 8 bases between. This CDR3 comprises 14 residues. In nucleotides, the CDR3 is TGTGCCATCAGTGAGTCGATAGGGGATCAGCCCCAGCATTTT. Residues: CAISESIGDQPQHF.

This chain links TRBV19 with TRBJ2-2, with 7 bases fitting TRBD1. This CDR3 is built from 12 residues. The germline V gene has CDR1 LNHDA and CDR2 SQIVND (reference sequence). Trimming cost V 8 bases and J 6 bases; bases outside gene matches: 3. Here the CDR3 DNA reads TGTGCCAGTTGGGGGACAGCCGGGGAGCTGTTTTTT. Translated: CASWGTAGELFF.

The J gene is TRBJ2-7, the V gene TRBV19; 9 nucleotides match TRBD1. CDR3 size: 14 residues. The germline V gene encodes CDR1 LNHDA and CDR2 SQIVND (reference sequence). V trimming: 5 bases; J trimming: 5 bases; junction bases outside the gene matches: 7. The CDR3 bases are TGTGCCAGTAGTCCCATGGGACAGGGCAACGAGCAGTACTTC. As protein: CASSPMGQGNEQYF.

The genes are TRBV5-5 and TRBJ1-5, with D unresolved. The V end lost 4 bases, the J end lost 3 bases, and 11 bases lay between the germline ends. The germline CDR1 and CDR2 sequences are SGHKS and YYEKEE (reference sequence). The CDR3 runs 14 residues. The CDR3 DNA reads TGTGCCAGCAGCCCTAGGGTGAACAATCAGCCCCAGCATTTT. This encodes CASSPRVNNQPQHF.